This is a list of T cell receptor beta chains from one sample in a study of blood T cell repertoires in COVID-19. Measured with immunoSEQ multiplex PCR; TCRdb has only the in-frame clones, and not every one. Among about 310,000 clones, about 89% were seen once, and the ten largest hold roughly a tenth. Input material: PBMCs or T cells enriched from blood (not recorded which). These receptor sequences come from a woman aged 40 to 49 who had recovered from COVID-19. The CDR3 runs from the conserved cysteine through the conserved F or W. Fields, in order: V gene, J gene, D gene, clone size, CDR3 protein, CDR3 DNA. The D gene is left open where the match is weak. Rows give clone size only sometimes, using once, few, many, or a class for an expanded clone.

TRBV19,TRBJ1-1,TRBD1,NA,CASRTGESEAFF,TGTGCCAGTAGGACAGGGGAAAGTGAAGCTTTCTTT
TRBV7-3,TRBJ2-5,NA,NA,CASSKGWGEGETQYF,TGTGCCAGCAGCAAAGGATGGGGTGAGGGAGAGACCCAGTACTTC
TRBV19,TRBJ2-7,NA,NA,CASSTGIEQYF,TGTGCCAGTAGTACGGGTATCGAGCAGTACTTC
TRBV5-4,TRBJ2-2,TRBD2,NA,CASSRGTSTVTGELFF,TGTGCCAGCAGCAGGGGGACTAGCACAGTCACCGGGGAGCTGTTTTTT
TRBV3-1/TRBV3-2,TRBJ1-6,TRBD1,NA,CASSQALGTENSPLHF,TGTGCCAGCAGCCAAGCCCTGGGGACAGAGAATTCACCCCTCCACTTT
TRBV5-1,TRBJ2-2,NA,NA,CASSLAGVGRLGGELFF,TGCGCCAGCAGCTTGGCAGGGGTAGGACGATTAGGCGGGGAGCTGTTTTTT
TRBV29-1,TRBJ2-4,TRBD2,once,CSVIGGGSKNIQYF,TGCAGCGTTATAGGCGGGGGGAGCAAAAACATTCAGTACTTC
TRBV28,TRBJ2-5,TRBD2,NA,CASSGRGLETQYF,TGTGCCAGCAGCGGGCGGGGGTTGGAGACCCAGTACTTC
TRBV27,TRBJ1-2,TRBD1,NA,CASSLYGQGDYGYTF,TGTGCCAGCAGTTTATACGGACAGGGGGACTATGGCTACACCTTC
TRBV13,TRBJ2-5,TRBD2,NA,CASSLEAGTQETQYF,TGTGCCAGCAGCTTAGAAGCGGGGACCCAAGAGACCCAGTACTTC
TRBV11-2,TRBJ2-5,TRBD2,NA,CASSPRTSGGQETQYF,TGTGCCAGCAGTCCCCGGACTAGCGGGGGGCAAGAGACCCAGTACTTC
TRBV15,TRBJ2-1,TRBD2,NA,CATSRESSGNQFF,TGTGCCACCAGCAGAGAATCTAGCGGGAATCAGTTCTTC
TRBV27,TRBJ2-7,TRBD2,NA,CASSFRSGASYEQYF,TGTGCCAGCAGTTTCCGTAGCGGGGCCTCCTACGAGCAGTACTTC
TRBV4-1,TRBJ1-5,TRBD1,once,CASSRLPTGSNQPQHF,TGCGCCAGCAGCCGCCTCCCGACAGGGTCCAATCAGCCCCAGCATTTT
TRBV3-1/TRBV3-2,TRBJ2-1,TRBD2,NA,CASSQDGVAGEVVGSYNEQFF,TGTGCCAGCAGCCAAGATGGAGTAGCGGGAGAAGTTGTGGGCTCCTACAATGAGCAGTTCTTC
TRBV6-5,TRBJ1-6,NA,NA,CASSYSWGDSPLHF,TGTGCCAGCAGTTACTCGTGGGGGGATTCACCCCTCCACTTT
TRBV7-3,TRBJ1-1,TRBD1,NA,CASSPPGQYTEAFF,TGTGCCAGCAGCCCGCCGGGACAGTACACTGAAGCTTTCTTT
TRBV10-3,TRBJ1-2,TRBD1,NA,CAIRVWTGANYGYTF,TGTGCCATCAGGGTCTGGACAGGAGCTAACTATGGCTACACCTTC
TRBV29-1,TRBJ2-2,TRBD1,few,CSVEEGQGYGGELFF,TGCAGCGTTGAAGAGGGACAGGGGTACGGCGGGGAGCTGTTTTTT
TRBV19,TRBJ2-7,NA,NA,CASKVTLGAEQYF,TGTGCCAGTAAGGTGACCTTAGGGGCCGAGCAGTACTTC
TRBV7-9,TRBJ2-2,TRBD1,NA,CASSNHPGTGAGGELFF,TGTGCCAGCAGCAACCACCCCGGGACAGGGGCCGGCGGGGAGCTGTTTTTT
TRBV2,TRBJ2-4,TRBD2,NA,CASSDMAGVAKNIQYF,TGTGCCAGCAGTGACATGGCGGGGGTAGCCAAAAACATTCAGTACTTC
TRBV19,TRBJ1-1,NA,NA,CASSHRERGTEAFF,TGTGCCAGTAGTCACAGGGAGAGGGGCACTGAAGCTTTCTTT
TRBV5-1,TRBJ2-3,TRBD1,NA,CASSSTGTGERDTQYF,TGCGCCAGCAGCTCAACCGGGACAGGGGAAAGAGATACGCAGTATTTT
TRBV7-9,TRBJ2-1,TRBD2,NA,CASSLATSGANNEQFF,TGTGCCAGCAGCTTAGCGACTAGCGGAGCCAACAATGAGCAGTTCTTC
TRBV30,TRBJ1-3,NA,NA,CAWSGGGGSGNTIYF,TGTGCCTGGTCGGGGGGGGGAGGCTCTGGAAACACCATATATTTT
TRBV6-5,TRBJ2-1,NA,NA,CASSYSSGGSSQQQFF,TGTGCCAGCAGTTACTCGAGTGGGGGCAGTAGTCAACAACAGTTCTTC
TRBV11-3,TRBJ2-3,NA,NA,CASSLRLIGTQYF,TGTGCCAGCAGTCTAAGACTCATCGGTACGCAGTATTTT
TRBV5-8,TRBJ1-1,NA,NA,CASSSGDLATEAFF,TGTGCCAGCAGCTCAGGGGATTTGGCCACTGAAGCTTTCTTT
TRBV24-1,TRBJ2-1,TRBD1,NA,CATSPGTGYYNEQFF,TGTGCCACCAGCCCCGGGACAGGCTACTACAATGAGCAGTTCTTC
TRBV15,TRBJ2-5,NA,NA,CATSSRDFTSSQETQYF,TGTGCCACCAGCAGCCGGGACTTTACGTCGTCTCAAGAGACCCAGTACTTC
TRBV10-3,TRBJ2-1,NA,NA,CAAGTGYNEQFF,TGTGCCGCCGGGACTGGGTACAATGAGCAGTTCTTC
TRBV11-3,TRBJ2-1,TRBD2,NA,CASSLTSGRQNEQFF,TGTGCCAGCAGCCTGACTAGCGGGAGACAAAATGAGCAGTTCTTC
TRBV28,TRBJ2-7,NA,NA,CASSLLGYEQYF,TGTGCCAGCAGTTTACTAGGTTACGAGCAGTACTTC
TRBV28,TRBJ1-5,TRBD1,NA,CASCGTGGSGQPQHF,TGTGCCAGCTGTGGGACAGGGGGTTCGGGGCAGCCCCAGCATTTT
TRBV6-6,TRBJ2-7,NA,NA,CASTRIGGDREVYEQYF,TGTGCCAGCACTCGTATCGGGGGGGACAGGGAAGTCTACGAGCAGTACTTC
TRBV5-1,TRBJ2-5,TRBD2,NA,CASSWSSAGEETQYF,TGCGCCAGCAGCTGGAGTTCTGCGGGGGAAGAGACCCAGTACTTC
TRBV29-1,TRBJ2-2,TRBD1,NA,CSVGTGGRAGELFF,TGCAGCGTTGGTACAGGGGGCAGGGCCGGGGAGCTGTTTTTT
TRBV5-8,TRBJ2-7,NA,NA,CASSPYSRGIYEQYF,TGTGCCAGCAGCCCCTACTCGCGGGGTATATACGAGCAGTACTTC
TRBV19,TRBJ2-3,TRBD1,NA,CASSSDRETDTQYF,TGTGCCAGTAGTTCCGACAGGGAGACAGATACGCAGTATTTT
TRBV25-1,TRBJ2-1,NA,NA,CASSLSGGEEAEQFF,TGTGCCAGCAGCTTGTCCGGAGGGGAGGAGGCTGAGCAGTTCTTC
TRBV9,TRBJ1-3,NA,NA,CASSVGGLRGNTIYF,TGTGCCAGCAGCGTAGGCGGACTGAGGGGAAACACCATATATTTT
TRBV19,TRBJ1-1,TRBD1,NA,CASLPTDRGRGAFF,TGTGCCAGTCTCCCGACGGACAGGGGGCGGGGGGCTTTCTTT
TRBV3-1/TRBV3-2,TRBJ1-6,TRBD1,once,CASSLRQGGSPLHF,TGTGCCAGCAGCCTTAGACAGGGAGGTTCACCCCTCCACTTT
TRBV5-4,TRBJ1-1,NA,once,CASQIGGAEAFF,TGTGCCAGCCAAATCGGGGGGGCTGAAGCTTTCTTT